This is a list of T cell receptor beta chains from one sample in a study of regulatory T cells in long-lasting Graves disease. One entry per CDR3 protein results from TCRdb running MiXCR on the multiplex PCR reads. Altogether some 340,000 distinct CDR3 sequences are present, approximately 12% being singletons, with the ten largest covering about 19%. This sample was also put to use in a study of T cells in Graves' hyperthyroidism and ophthalmopathy.

The sequences come from peripheral blood mononuclear cells (PBMCs), collected at new diagnosis, from a patient treated with antithyroid drugs. The origin of the receptors is a woman under 30 with Graves disease. CDR3s leave out the opening cysteine and the closing phenylalanine or tryptophan. The D gene is left open where the match is weak.

TRBJ2-1 NA TRBV7-2 ASRLYGGEQF
TRBJ2-3 TRBD1 TRBV7-2 ASSSPAGTGFRGTDTQY
TRBJ1-4 NA TRBV5-1 ASSFQATNEKLF
TRBJ2-2 NA TRBV20-1 SARDMGINTGELF
TRBJ2-1 NA TRBV20-1 SANPLAWIEQF
TRBJ1-1 NA TRBV10-2 ASSESGGTVVEAF
TRBJ1-5 TRBD1 TRBV6-1 ASRQGFNQPQH
TRBJ2-2 TRBD2 TRBV6-1 ASSRRLAGNTGELF
TRBJ2-1 TRBD2 TRBV15 ATSRDRLAGANEQF
TRBJ1-5 NA TRBV10-3 AISDQGRGRKPQH
TRBJ2-1 NA TRBV7-6 ASSLILNNEQF
TRBJ2-5 TRBD2 TRBV7-2 ASSQQRTSGGFQETQY
TRBJ1-1 NA TRBV5-1 ASSFRDQGTEAF
TRBJ2-5 TRBD2 TRBV12-3/TRBV12-4 ASSFGGFQETQY
TRBJ2-5 NA TRBV20-1 SAREGFPLQETQY
TRBJ2-7 NA TRBV19 ASSPALARGRGYEQY
TRBJ2-5 NA TRBV7-2 ASGPAAQC
TRBJ2-6 TRBD1 TRBV15 AAGTGASGANVLT
TRBJ2-7 NA TRBV7-2 ASSLEGAGEQY
TRBJ2-1 NA TRBV2 ASSPGPTHNNEQF
TRBJ2-7 NA TRBV12-3/TRBV12-4 ATARGYEQY
TRBJ1-1 NA TRBV12-3/TRBV12-4 ASSPGTPFSGNTEAF
TRBJ2-1 TRBD2 TRBV27 ASSAPSGRSYNEQF
TRBJ2-7 TRBD2 TRBV11-1 ASSINSGRAYEQY
TRBJ1-4 NA TRBV18 ASSPTRISATNEKLF
TRBJ1-5 NA TRBV6-1 ASSPALRYGNQPQH
TRBJ1-1 NA TRBV5-1 ASSLVAGLNTEAF
TRBJ2-7 NA TRBV3-1 ASSQDVLSSSYEQY
TRBJ2-2 NA TRBV28 ASSPPRFTNTGELF
TRBJ2-7 NA TRBV10-3 AIREPPSYEQY
TRBJ1-1 TRBD1 TRBV2 ASSIPQGILTRDTEAF
TRBJ1-1 NA TRBV27 ASSRGTGSMNTEAF
TRBJ2-7 NA TRBV12-3/TRBV12-4 ASCVGSREQY